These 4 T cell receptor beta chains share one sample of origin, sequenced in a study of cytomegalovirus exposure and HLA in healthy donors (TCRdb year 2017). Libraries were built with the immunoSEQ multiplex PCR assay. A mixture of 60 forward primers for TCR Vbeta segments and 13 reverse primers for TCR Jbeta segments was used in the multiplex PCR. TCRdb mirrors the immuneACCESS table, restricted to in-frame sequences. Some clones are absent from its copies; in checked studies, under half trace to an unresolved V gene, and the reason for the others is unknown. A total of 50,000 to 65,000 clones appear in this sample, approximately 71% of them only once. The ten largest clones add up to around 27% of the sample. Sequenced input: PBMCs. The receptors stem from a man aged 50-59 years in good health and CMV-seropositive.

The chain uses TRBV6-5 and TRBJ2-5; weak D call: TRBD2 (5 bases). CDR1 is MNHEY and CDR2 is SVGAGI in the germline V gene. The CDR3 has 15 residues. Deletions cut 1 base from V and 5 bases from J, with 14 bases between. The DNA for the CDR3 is TGTGCCAGCAGTTACTTCGGGATTATGCAGGAGACCCAGTACTTC. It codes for CASSYFGIMQETQYF.

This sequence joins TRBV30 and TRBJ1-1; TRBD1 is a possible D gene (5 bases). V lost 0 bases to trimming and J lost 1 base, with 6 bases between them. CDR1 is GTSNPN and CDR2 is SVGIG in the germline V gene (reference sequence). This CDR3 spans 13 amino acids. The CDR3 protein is CAWSVGQNTEAFF. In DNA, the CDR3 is TGTGCCTGGAGTGTCGGACAGAACACTGAAGCTTTCTTT. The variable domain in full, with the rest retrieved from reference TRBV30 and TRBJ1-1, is SQTIHQWPATLVQPVGSPLSLECTVEGTSNPNLYWYRQAAGRGLQLLFYSVGIGQISSEVPQNLSASRPQDRQFILSSKKLLLSDSGFYLCAWSVGQNTEAFFGQGTRLTVV.

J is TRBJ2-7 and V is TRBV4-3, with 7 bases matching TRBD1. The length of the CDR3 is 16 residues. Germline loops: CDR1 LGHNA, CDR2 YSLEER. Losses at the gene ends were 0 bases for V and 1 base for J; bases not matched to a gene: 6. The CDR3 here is CASSQDVRTGSYEQYF. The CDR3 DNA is TGCGCCAGCAGCCAAGATGTGAGGACAGGTTCCTACGAGCAGTACTTC.

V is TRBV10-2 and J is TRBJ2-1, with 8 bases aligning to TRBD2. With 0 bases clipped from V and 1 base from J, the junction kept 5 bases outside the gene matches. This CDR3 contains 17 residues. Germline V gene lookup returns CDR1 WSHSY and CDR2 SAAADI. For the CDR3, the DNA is TGCGCCAGCAGTGAGTCGCGAGCGGGAGTGTCCTACAATGAGCAGTTCTTC. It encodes CASSESRAGVSYNEQFF.